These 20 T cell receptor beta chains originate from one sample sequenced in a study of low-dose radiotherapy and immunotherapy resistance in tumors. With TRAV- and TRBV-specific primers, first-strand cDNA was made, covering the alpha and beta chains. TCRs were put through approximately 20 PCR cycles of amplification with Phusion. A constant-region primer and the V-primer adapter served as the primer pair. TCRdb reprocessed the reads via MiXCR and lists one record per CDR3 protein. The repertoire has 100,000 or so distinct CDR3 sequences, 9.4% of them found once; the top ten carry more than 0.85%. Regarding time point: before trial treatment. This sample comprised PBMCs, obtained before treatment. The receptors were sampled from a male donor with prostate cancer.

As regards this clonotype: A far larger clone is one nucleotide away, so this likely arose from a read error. The CDR3 is CASSKSGLVSNEQYF. DNA for the CDR3: TGTGCCAGCAGTAAATCGGGACTAGTTTCCAATGAGCAGTACTTC. This chain uses TRBV6-1 with TRBJ2-4; 8 nucleotides align to TRBD2. With V trimmed by 5 bases and J by 13 bases, 16 bases remained unmatched. The CDR3 extends over 15 amino acids. Germline CDR1 MNHNS, CDR2 SASEGT.

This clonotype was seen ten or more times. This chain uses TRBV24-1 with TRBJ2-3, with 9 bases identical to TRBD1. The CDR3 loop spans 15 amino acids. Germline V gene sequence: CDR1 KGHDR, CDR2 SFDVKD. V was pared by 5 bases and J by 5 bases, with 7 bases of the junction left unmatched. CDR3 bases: TGTGCCACCAGTGTACCGGGACAGGGAGTAGATACGCAGTATTTT. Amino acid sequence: CATSVPGQGVDTQYF.

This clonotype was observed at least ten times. The CDR3 DNA is TGTGCCAGCAGTGAAGCGGACAGAGACTATGGCTACACCTTC. Amino acids: CASSEADRDYGYTF. This chain connects TRBV28 to TRBJ1-2, with TRBD1 as a possible D gene (6 bases). The CDR3 covers 14 residues. Germline V gene lookup returns CDR1 MDHEN and CDR2 SYDVKM. The germline V and J ends were trimmed by 5 bases and 3 bases, with 13 bases remaining between them.

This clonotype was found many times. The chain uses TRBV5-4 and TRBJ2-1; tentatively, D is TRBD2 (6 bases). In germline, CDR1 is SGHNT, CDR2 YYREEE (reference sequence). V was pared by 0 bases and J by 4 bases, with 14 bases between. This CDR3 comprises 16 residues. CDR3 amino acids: CASSLARIAEYNEQFF. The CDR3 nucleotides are TGTGCCAGCAGCTTGGCCCGGATAGCGGAGTACAATGAGCAGTTCTTC. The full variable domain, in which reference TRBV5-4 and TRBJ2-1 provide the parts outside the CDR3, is ETGVTQSPTHLIKTRGQQVTLRCSSQSGHNTVSWYQQALGQGPQFIFQYYREEENGRGNFPPRFSGLQFPNYSSELNVNALELDDSALYLCASSLARIAEYNEQFFGPGTRLTVL.

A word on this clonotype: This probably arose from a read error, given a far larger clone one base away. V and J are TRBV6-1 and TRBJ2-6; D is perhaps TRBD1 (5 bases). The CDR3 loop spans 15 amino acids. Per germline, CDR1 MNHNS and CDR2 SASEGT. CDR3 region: CASSVDGSGANVPTF. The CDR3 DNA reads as TGTGCCAGCAGTGTTGACGGCTCTGGGGCCAACGTCCCGACTTTC.

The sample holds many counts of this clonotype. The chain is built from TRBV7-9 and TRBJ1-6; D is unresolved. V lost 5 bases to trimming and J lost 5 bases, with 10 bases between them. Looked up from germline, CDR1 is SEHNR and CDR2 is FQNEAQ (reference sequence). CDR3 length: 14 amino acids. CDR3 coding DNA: TGTGCCAGCAGCCCCCCTCGGGATAATTCACCCCTCCACTTT. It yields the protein CASSPPRDNSPLHF.

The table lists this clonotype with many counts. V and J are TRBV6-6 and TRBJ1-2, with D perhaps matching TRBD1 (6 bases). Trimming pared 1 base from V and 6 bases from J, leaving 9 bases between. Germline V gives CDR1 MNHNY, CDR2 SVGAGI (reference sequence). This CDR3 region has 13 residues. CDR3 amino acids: CASSYYRDDGYTF. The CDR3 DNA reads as TGTGCCAGCAGTTACTACAGGGATGATGGCTACACCTTC.

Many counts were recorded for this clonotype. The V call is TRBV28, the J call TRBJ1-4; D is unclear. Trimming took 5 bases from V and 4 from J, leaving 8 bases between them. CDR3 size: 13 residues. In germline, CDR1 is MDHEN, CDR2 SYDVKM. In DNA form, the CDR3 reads TGTGCCAGCAGTAGTCAGATTAATGAAAAACTGTTTTTT. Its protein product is CASSSQINEKLFF.

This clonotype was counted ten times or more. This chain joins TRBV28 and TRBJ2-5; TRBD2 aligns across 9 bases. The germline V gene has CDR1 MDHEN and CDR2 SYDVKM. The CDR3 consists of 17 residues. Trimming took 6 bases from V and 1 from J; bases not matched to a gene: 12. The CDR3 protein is CASSVPSGGRAQETQYF. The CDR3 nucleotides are TGTGCCAGCAGCGTCCCTTCAGGCGGGAGGGCCCAAGAGACCCAGTACTTC.

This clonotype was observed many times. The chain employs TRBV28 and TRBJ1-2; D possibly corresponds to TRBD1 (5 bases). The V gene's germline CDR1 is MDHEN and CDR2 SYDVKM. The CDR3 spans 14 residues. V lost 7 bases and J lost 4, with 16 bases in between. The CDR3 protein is CASTDIREGYGYTF. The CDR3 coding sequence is TGTGCCAGCACCGACATCAGGGAGGGCTATGGCTACACCTTC.

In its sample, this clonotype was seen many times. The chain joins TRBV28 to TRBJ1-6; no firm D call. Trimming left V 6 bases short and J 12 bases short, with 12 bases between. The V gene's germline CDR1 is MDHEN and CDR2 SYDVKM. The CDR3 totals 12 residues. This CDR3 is CASRPRVLPLHF. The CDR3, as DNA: TGTGCCAGCAGGCCCAGAGTGTTACCCCTCCACTTT.

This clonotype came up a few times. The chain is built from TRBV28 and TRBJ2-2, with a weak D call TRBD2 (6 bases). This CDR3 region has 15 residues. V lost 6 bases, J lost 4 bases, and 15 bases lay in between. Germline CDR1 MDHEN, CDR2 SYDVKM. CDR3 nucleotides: TGTGCCAGCAGCTCCGGGACTTTGCTCACCGGGGAGCTGTTTTTT. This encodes CASSSGTLLTGELFF.

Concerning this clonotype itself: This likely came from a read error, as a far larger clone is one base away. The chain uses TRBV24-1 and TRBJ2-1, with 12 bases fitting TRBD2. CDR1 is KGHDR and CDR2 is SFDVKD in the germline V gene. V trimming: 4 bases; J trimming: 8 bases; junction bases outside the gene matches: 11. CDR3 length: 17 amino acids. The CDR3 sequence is CATSDPRLAGVSYEQFF. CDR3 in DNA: TGTGCCACCAGTGACCCCCGACTAGCGGGAGTGAGTTATGAGCAGTTCTTC.

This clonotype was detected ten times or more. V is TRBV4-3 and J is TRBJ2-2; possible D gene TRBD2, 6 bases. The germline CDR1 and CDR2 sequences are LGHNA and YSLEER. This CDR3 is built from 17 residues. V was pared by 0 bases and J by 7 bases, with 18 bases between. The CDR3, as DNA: TGCGCCAGCAGCCAAGAGGCCTGGCAGGGAGGCGGCGGGGAGCTGTTTTTT. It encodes CASSQEAWQGGGGELFF.

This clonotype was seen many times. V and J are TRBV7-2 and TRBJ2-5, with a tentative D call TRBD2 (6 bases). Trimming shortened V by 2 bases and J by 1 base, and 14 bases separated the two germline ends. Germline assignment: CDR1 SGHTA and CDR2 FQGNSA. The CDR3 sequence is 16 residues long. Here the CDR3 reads CASSLSPAGLQETQYF. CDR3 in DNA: TGTGCCAGCAGCTTAAGTCCGGCGGGACTCCAAGAGACCCAGTACTTC.

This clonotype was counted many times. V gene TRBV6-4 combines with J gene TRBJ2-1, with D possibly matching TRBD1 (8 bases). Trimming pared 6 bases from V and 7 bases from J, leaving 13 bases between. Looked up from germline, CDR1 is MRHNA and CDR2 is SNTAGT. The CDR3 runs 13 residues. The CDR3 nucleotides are TGTGCCAGCAGCCCACAGGGGGGGAATGAGCAGTTCTTC. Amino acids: CASSPQGGNEQFF.

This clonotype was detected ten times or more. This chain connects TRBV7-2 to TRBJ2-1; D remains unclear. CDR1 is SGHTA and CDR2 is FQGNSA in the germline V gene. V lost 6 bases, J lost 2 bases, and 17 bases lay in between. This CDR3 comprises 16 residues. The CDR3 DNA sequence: TGTGCCAGCAGGGCTAACGGCCCTACTGCCTACAATGAGCAGTTCTTC. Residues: CASRANGPTAYNEQFF.

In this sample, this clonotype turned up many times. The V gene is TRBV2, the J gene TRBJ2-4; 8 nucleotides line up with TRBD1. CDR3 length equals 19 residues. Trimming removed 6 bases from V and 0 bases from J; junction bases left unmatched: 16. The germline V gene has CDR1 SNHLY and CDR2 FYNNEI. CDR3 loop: CASRDPRQGPFEAKNIQYF. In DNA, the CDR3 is TGTGCCAGCAGGGACCCGAGACAGGGGCCCTTCGAAGCCAAAAACATTCAGTACTTC.

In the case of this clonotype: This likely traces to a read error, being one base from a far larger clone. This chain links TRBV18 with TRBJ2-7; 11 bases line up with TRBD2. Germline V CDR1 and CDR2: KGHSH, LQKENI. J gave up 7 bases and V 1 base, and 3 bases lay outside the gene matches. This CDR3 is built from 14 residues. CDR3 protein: CASSPQGTSGEQYF. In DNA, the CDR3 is TGTGCCAGCTCACCACAAGGGACTAGCGGTGAGCAGTACTTC.

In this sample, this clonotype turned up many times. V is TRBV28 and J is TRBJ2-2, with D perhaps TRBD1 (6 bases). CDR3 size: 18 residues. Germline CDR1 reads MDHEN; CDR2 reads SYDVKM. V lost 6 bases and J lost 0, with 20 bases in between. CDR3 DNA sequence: TGTGCCAGCAGCCAAAATCACCCAGGACAGTCGAACACCGGGGAGCTGTTTTTT. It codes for CASSQNHPGQSNTGELFF.